The 32 T cell receptor beta chains given below trace back to one sample, sequenced in a study of response to subunit inactivated influenza vaccine. TCRdb re-analysed the RT-PCR reads in MiXCR, keeping a single row per CDR3 protein. This sample has roughly 700,000 distinct CDR3 sequences, with 11% to 15% found just once. Sequencing used PBMCs from blood, obtained approximately 15 days before vaccination. The source of these receptors is a man aged 45-65 years who received an inactivated influenza vaccine.

This clonotype appeared a few times. The chain has TRBV11-2 and TRBJ2-3; possibly TRBD1 for D (5 bases). In germline, CDR1 is SGHAT, CDR2 FQNNGV. Trimming removed 10 bases at V and 0 bases at J, with 11 bases between. The CDR3 extends over 13 amino acids. The CDR3: CATSTVSTDTQYF. CDR3 DNA: TGTGCCACGTCGACAGTTAGCACAGATACGCAGTATTTT.

The V and J genes are TRBV12-3 or TRBV12-4 and TRBJ2-7; 10 bases agree with TRBD2. Unmatched junction bases numbered 6, after V lost 10 bases and J lost 3 bases. This CDR3 is built from 13 residues. Written as DNA, the CDR3 is TGTGCCATCAGGGGACTAGCGAGCTACGAGCAGTACTTC. It yields the protein CAIRGLASYEQYF.

This chain uses TRBV12-3 or TRBV12-4 with TRBJ1-1, with TRBD1 identical over 8 bases. V shed 6 bases, J shed 3 bases, and the junction held 3 bases outside the gene matches. The CDR3 runs to 13 residues. The CDR3 bases are TGTGCCAGCAGCGAGACAGGGGACACTGAAGCTTTCTTT. Translated: CASSETGDTEAFF.

At least ten counts were recorded for this clonotype. The chain is built from TRBV7-8 and TRBJ1-5; 7 bases map to TRBD1. Germline CDR1 reads SGHVS; CDR2 reads FQNEAQ. CDR3 length: 18 amino acids. V dropped 5 bases and J dropped 2; count of bases not matched to a gene: 15. CDR3 amino acids: CASSPRFTQGPGNQPQHF. The CDR3 region has the DNA TGTGCCAGCAGCCCTCGATTTACACAGGGGCCGGGCAATCAGCCCCAGCATTTT.

This chain joins TRBV7-9 and TRBJ2-7; no clear D. V lost 1 base and J 3 bases, leaving 13 bases between the germline ends. The CDR3 has 15 amino acids. CDR1 SEHNR and CDR2 FQNEAQ come from the germline V gene (reference sequence). The DNA for the CDR3 is TGTGCCAGCAGCTTAGAGCTTAGGAAGAACTACGAGCAGTACTTC. Translation gives CASSLELRKNYEQYF.

A few counts support this clonotype. The chain uses TRBV15 and TRBJ2-7; no definite D call. Germline values: CDR1 LNHNV, CDR2 YYDKDF (reference sequence). V gave up 2 bases and J gave up 6 bases, with 14 bases separating them. CDR3 length: 14 residues. The CDR3 protein is CATSRNPKMAEQYF. DNA of the CDR3: TGTGCCACCAGCAGAAACCCGAAAATGGCCGAGCAGTACTTC.

The rearrangement links TRBV6-2 or TRBV6-3 to TRBJ2-2, with 7 bases identical to TRBD1. Germline trimming cut 7 bases from V and 4 bases from J; bases unmatched to any gene: 9. CDR1 MNHEY and CDR2 SVGEGT come from the germline V gene. The CDR3 contains 15 residues. The DNA of the CDR3 is TGTGCCAGCAACAACCAGGGGGTGGTCACCGGGGAGCTGTTTTTT. It codes for CASNNQGVVTGELFF.

CDR3 nucleotides: TGCAGCGTTGCCAGGGCAGATACGCAGTATTTT. It encodes CSVARADTQYF. The chain links TRBV29-1 to TRBJ2-3; perhaps TRBD1 as D (5 bases). Trimming stripped 4 bases from V and 4 bases from J, with 6 bases between. This CDR3 spans 11 amino acids. The germline V gene has CDR1 SQVTM and CDR2 ANQGSEA.

The chain combines TRBV20-1 with TRBJ1-1; possible D gene TRBD1, 6 bases. Looked up from germline, CDR1 is DFQATT and CDR2 is SNEGSKA (reference sequence). Deletions cut 5 bases from V and 4 bases from J, with 20 bases between. The CDR3 spans 15 residues. The CDR3, as DNA: TGCAGTGCTTACAGGGTGGGGGGCGCGGTCACTGAAGCTTTCTTT. Amino acids: CSAYRVGGAVTEAFF.

This clonotype was counted many times. The chain is built from TRBV7-2 and TRBJ2-1; 8 bases match TRBD1. Per germline, CDR1 SGHTA and CDR2 FQGNSA. The ends lost 5 bases at V and 5 bases at J; junction bases unmatched: 2. The CDR3 has 13 amino acids. CDR3 DNA: TGTGCCAGCAGCCAGGACAGGGACAATGAGCAGTTCTTC. It codes for CASSQDRDNEQFF.

The chain uses TRBV20-1 and TRBJ2-1; a weak D match, TRBD2 (6 bases). CDR1 and CDR2 (germline): DFQATT, SNEGSKA (reference sequence). The CDR3 covers 12 residues. Trimming pared 3 bases from V and 7 bases from J, leaving 10 bases between. The CDR3 sequence is CSASLGGNEQFF. CDR3 DNA: TGCAGTGCTAGTCTCGGGGGTAATGAGCAGTTCTTC.

Only a few counts were recorded for this clonotype. CDR3 DNA: TGCGCCAGCAGACAGGGGACAGTCTCAAGGAATGAGCAGTTCTTC. Its translation: CASRQGTVSRNEQFF. The chain carries TRBV5-1 and TRBJ2-1, with 7 nucleotides matching TRBD1. CDR1 and CDR2 from the germline V gene are SGHRS and YFSETQ. The CDR3 has 15 residues. The J segment lost 7 bases and the V segment lost 5 bases, leaving 12 bases of the junction unmatched.

The V and J genes are TRBV11-2 and TRBJ2-1; 12 nucleotides match TRBD2. The CDR3 extends over 18 amino acids. Per the germline V gene, CDR1 is SGHAT and CDR2 is FQNNGV. V gave up 4 bases and J gave up 0 bases; unmatched junction bases: 7. The CDR3 is CASSSSGLAGNSYNEQFF. CDR3 DNA: TGTGCCAGCAGCTCATCAGGACTAGCGGGAAACTCCTACAATGAGCAGTTCTTC.

This clonotype was detected many times. This chain uses TRBV9 with TRBJ2-3, with D possibly TRBD1 on 6 matching bases. The CDR3 covers 17 residues. Germline V gene sequence: CDR1 SGDLS, CDR2 YYNGEE. Trimming left V 0 bases short and J 1 base short, with 15 bases between. Here the CDR3 DNA reads TGTGCCAGCAGCGTAGGGGCCCTATCAGGGGGCACAGATACGCAGTATTTT. Amino acid sequence: CASSVGALSGGTDTQYF.

The V call is TRBV20-1, the J call TRBJ2-7; TRBD2 aligns across 8 bases. This CDR3 has 16 residues. The germline CDR1 and CDR2 sequences are DFQATT and SNEGSKA (reference sequence). J gave up 3 bases and V 1 base, and 11 bases lay outside the gene matches. The CDR3 bases are TGCAGTGCTAGAGCCAAAGATAGGACTAGCCTCTACGAGCAGTACTTC. Encoded protein: CSARAKDRTSLYEQYF.

A single count supports this clonotype. The CDR3, as DNA: TGCGCCAGCAGCCAAGATCAAACAAAAACCTACGAGCAGTACTTC. Amino acid sequence: CASSQDQTKTYEQYF. This chain joins TRBV4-1 and TRBJ2-7, with D hard to call. CDR1 is MGHRA, CDR2 YSYEKL, per germline. The V end was cut by 0 bases, the J end by 2 bases, with 11 bases between. This CDR3 comprises 15 residues.

The table lists this clonotype with many counts. This sequence joins TRBV12-3 or TRBV12-4 and TRBJ1-2; the D is unclear. This CDR3 has 13 residues. V lost 6 bases to trimming and J lost 8 bases, with 16 bases between them. The CDR3 bases are TGTGCCAGCAGCCTTTTAGGAGCCGGAGGCTACACCTTC. Its translation: CASSLLGAGGYTF.

In its sample, this clonotype was seen a few times. The chain links TRBV4-1 to TRBJ2-7; 11 positions agree with TRBD1. Germline trimming cut 0 bases from V and 0 bases from J; bases unmatched to any gene: 1. The CDR3 sequence is 16 residues long. CDR1 is MGHRA, CDR2 YSYEKL, per germline. The CDR3 coding sequence is TGCGCCAGCAGCCAAGAGGGGACAGGGGGCTCCTACGAGCAGTACTTC. Translated, it gives CASSQEGTGGSYEQYF.

This clonotype appeared many times. The gene calls are TRBV20-1 and TRBJ2-1, with no clear D. Trimming cost V 6 bases and J 4 bases, with 16 bases left between them. The CDR3 is 14 amino acids. CDR1 and CDR2 from the germline V gene are DFQATT and SNEGSKA (reference sequence). Here the CDR3 reads CSAGPLNFYNEQFF. The CDR3 DNA reads as TGCAGTGCCGGACCGCTTAATTTTTACAATGAGCAGTTCTTC.

The chain is built from TRBV6-2 or TRBV6-3 and TRBJ2-5; D ambiguous. The V end lost 2 bases, the J end lost 0 bases, and 1 base lay between the germline ends. The CDR3 is 12 residues long. Germline values: CDR1 MNHEY, CDR2 SVGEGT. The CDR3 coding sequence is TGTGCCAGCAGTTACGACCAAGAGACCCAGTACTTC. It is translated as CASSYDQETQYF.

The chain links TRBV20-1 to TRBJ2-3; unclear D gene. The V gene lost 3 bases and the J gene lost 0 bases, with 7 bases spanning the gap. This CDR3 region has 13 residues. Germline CDR1 DFQATT, CDR2 SNEGSKA (reference sequence). CDR3 in amino acids: CSASFLSTDTQYF. As DNA, the CDR3 is TGCAGTGCTAGTTTTCTGAGCACAGATACGCAGTATTTT.

This clonotype has ten or more counts. J is TRBJ2-5 and V is TRBV4-2, with D perhaps TRBD2 (7 bases). Germline lookup yields CDR1 LGHNA and CDR2 YNFKEQ. V was cut by 0 bases and J by 3 bases, with 11 bases left in between. The CDR3 extends over 15 amino acids. CDR3 protein: CASSQDRGTKETQYF. The CDR3 nucleotides are TGTGCCAGCAGCCAAGATAGGGGGACTAAAGAGACCCAGTACTTC.

This clonotype was recorded a few times. The chain joins TRBV11-2 to TRBJ2-7; 12 positions match TRBD2. Germline V gene sequence: CDR1 SGHAT, CDR2 FQNNGV. This CDR3 comprises 17 residues. V gave up 0 bases and J gave up 4 bases; unmatched junction bases: 7. This CDR3 is CASSLDRASGGAYEQYF. In DNA, the CDR3 is TGTGCCAGCAGCTTAGACCGGGCTAGCGGGGGGGCTTACGAGCAGTACTTC.

This clonotype was counted between two and nine times. CDR3 amino acids: CSVEGGDSDSYEQYF. CDR3 nucleotides: TGCAGCGTTGAAGGAGGGGACAGCGACTCCTACGAGCAGTACTTC. The chain couples TRBV29-1 to TRBJ2-7; 7 positions agree with TRBD1. Trimming at V came to 1 base and at J to 0 bases, leaving 6 bases not matched to a gene. This CDR3 comprises 15 residues. Germline CDR1 reads SQVTM; CDR2 reads ANQGSEA.

This clonotype came up many times. The chain employs TRBV16 and TRBJ1-1; possible D gene TRBD1, 6 bases. The CDR3 spans 14 residues. CDR1 KGHSY and CDR2 FQNENV come from the germline V gene. The germline V and J ends were trimmed by 2 bases and 9 bases, with 16 bases remaining between them. The DNA for the CDR3 is TGTGCCAGCAGCCAAAGGGCAGGGGACATTCAAGCTTTCTTT. Protein sequence: CASSQRAGDIQAFF.

J is TRBJ2-1 and V is TRBV28; perhaps D is TRBD1 or TRBD2 (5 bases each). CDR1 and CDR2 from the germline V gene are MDHEN and SYDVKM. V was trimmed by 7 bases and J by 3 bases, leaving 16 bases between them. The CDR3 spans 15 residues. CDR3 protein: CASITGTPGYNEQFF. The CDR3 DNA reads TGTGCCAGCATTACCGGGACCCCGGGCTACAATGAGCAGTTCTTC. Supplemented by reference TRBV28 and TRBJ2-1, the full variable domain reads DVKVTQSSRYLVKRTGEKVFLECVQDMDHENMFWYRQDPGLGLRLIYFSYDVKMKEKGDIPEGYSVSREKKERFSLILESASTNQTSMYLCASITGTPGYNEQFFGPGTRLTVL.

The rearrangement uses TRBV14 and TRBJ2-2; tentative D call: TRBD2 (6 bases). The germline gives CDR1 SGHDN, CDR2 FVKESK. The CDR3 extends over 17 amino acids. V was shortened by 0 bases and J by 0 bases, with 11 bases between the two germline ends. CDR3 nucleotides: TGTGCCAGCAGCCAAGATTTAATAGCGGCGAACACCGGGGAGCTGTTTTTT. Its protein product is CASSQDLIAANTGELFF. Looking up the rest from reference TRBV14 and TRBJ2-2 gives the full variable domain: EAGVTQFPSHSVIEKGQTVTLRCDPISGHDNLYWYRRVMGKEIKFLLHFVKESKQDESGMPNNRFLAERTGGTYSTLKVQPAELEDSGVYFCASSQDLIAANTGELFFGEGSRLTVL.

Only a few counts were recorded for this clonotype. The V and J genes are TRBV20-1 and TRBJ2-3, with 11 bases identical to TRBD2. CDR3 size: 16 residues. V shed 0 bases, J shed 5 bases, and the junction held 7 bases outside the gene matches. The germline CDR1 and CDR2 sequences are DFQATT and SNEGSKA (reference sequence). The CDR3 bases are TGCAGTGCTAGAGATAATAGCGGGGGGGCCGGAGATACGCAGTATTTT. Translating it yields CSARDNSGGAGDTQYF.

This chain connects TRBV20-1 to TRBJ1-2; D not resolved. V lost 5 bases and J 1 base, leaving 8 bases between the germline ends. Germline V gene data show CDR1 as DFQATT and CDR2 as SNEGSKA (reference sequence). CDR3 length equals 12 residues. The chain's CDR3 is CSALDRNYGYTF. CDR3 DNA: TGCAGTGCTCTAGACCGTAACTATGGCTACACCTTC.

This clonotype was counted only a few times. CDR3 protein: CASSRTGGPGTEAFF. The CDR3 nucleotides are TGTGCCAGCAGCCGGACGGGGGGGCCCGGCACTGAAGCTTTCTTT. The chain joins TRBV16 to TRBJ1-1; the D gene is possibly TRBD1 (6 bases). Germline values: CDR1 KGHSY, CDR2 FQNENV. V was pared by 4 bases and J by 4 bases, with 16 bases between. The CDR3 runs 15 residues. Variable domain in full (rest from reference TRBV16 and TRBJ1-1): GEEVAQTPKHLVRGEGQKAKLYCAPIKGHSYVFWYQQVLKNEFKFLISFQNENVFDETGMPKERFSAKCLPNSPCSLEIQATKLEDSAVYFCASSRTGGPGTEAFFGQGTRLTVV.

This clonotype came up a few times. V gene TRBV24-1 combines with J gene TRBJ2-3, with 7 bases that match TRBD1. This CDR3 is 20 amino acids long. J was trimmed by 2 bases and V by 3 bases; bases with no gene match: 19. Germline loops: CDR1 KGHDR, CDR2 SFDVKD. DNA for the CDR3: TGTGCCACCAGTGATGCGCAAACCCGGGACAGTTCCAAAACCACAGATACGCAGTATTTT. Amino acids: CATSDAQTRDSSKTTDTQYF.

This clonotype appeared a few times. The rearrangement uses TRBV25-1 and TRBJ1-1; 9 positions match TRBD1. With V trimmed by 3 bases and J by 4 bases, 3 bases remained unmatched. The CDR3 covers 14 residues. Germline V gene sequence: CDR1 MGHDK, CDR2 SYGVNS. In DNA form, the CDR3 reads TGTGCCAGCAGTGAGACAGGGGGGCTCACTGAAGCTTTCTTT. It specifies CASSETGGLTEAFF. Complete variable domain (other parts from reference TRBV25-1 and TRBJ1-1): EADIYQTPRYLVIGTGKKITLECSQTMGHDKMYWYQQDPGMELHLIHYSYGVNSTEKGDLSSESTVSRIRTEHFPLTLESARPSHTSQYLCASSETGGLTEAFFGQGTRLTVV.